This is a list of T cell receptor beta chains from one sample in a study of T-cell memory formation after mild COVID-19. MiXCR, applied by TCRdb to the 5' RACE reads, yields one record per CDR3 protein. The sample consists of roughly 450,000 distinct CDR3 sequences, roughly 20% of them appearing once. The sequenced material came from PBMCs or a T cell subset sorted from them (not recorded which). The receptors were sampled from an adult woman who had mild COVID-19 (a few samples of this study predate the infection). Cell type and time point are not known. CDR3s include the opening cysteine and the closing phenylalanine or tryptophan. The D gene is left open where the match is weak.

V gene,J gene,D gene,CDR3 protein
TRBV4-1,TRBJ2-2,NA,CASSPDGLGELFF
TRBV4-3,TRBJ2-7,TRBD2,CASSQDLTSGKYEQYF
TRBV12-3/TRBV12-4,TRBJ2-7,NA,CASSFVRYEQYF
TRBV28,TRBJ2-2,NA,CASSSRPRGELFF
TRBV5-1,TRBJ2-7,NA,CASSLSGGMNEQYF
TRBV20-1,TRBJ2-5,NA,CSADRDQQETQYF
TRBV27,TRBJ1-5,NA,CASSNDRFGQPQHF
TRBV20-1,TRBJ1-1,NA,CSAPGTEAFF
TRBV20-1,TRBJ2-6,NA,CSARVSSGANVLTF
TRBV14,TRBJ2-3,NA,CASSQDLTGRNTQYF
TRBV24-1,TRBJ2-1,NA,CATGLSSYNEQFF
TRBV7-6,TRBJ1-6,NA,CASSLDAGEGRPLHF
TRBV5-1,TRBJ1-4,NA,CASSLQGRGEKLFF
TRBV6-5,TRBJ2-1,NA,CASSYFRSSYNEQFF
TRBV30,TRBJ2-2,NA,CAWSVLGAGSWTGELFF
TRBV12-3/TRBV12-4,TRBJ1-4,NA,CASTLSRGTSTEKLFF